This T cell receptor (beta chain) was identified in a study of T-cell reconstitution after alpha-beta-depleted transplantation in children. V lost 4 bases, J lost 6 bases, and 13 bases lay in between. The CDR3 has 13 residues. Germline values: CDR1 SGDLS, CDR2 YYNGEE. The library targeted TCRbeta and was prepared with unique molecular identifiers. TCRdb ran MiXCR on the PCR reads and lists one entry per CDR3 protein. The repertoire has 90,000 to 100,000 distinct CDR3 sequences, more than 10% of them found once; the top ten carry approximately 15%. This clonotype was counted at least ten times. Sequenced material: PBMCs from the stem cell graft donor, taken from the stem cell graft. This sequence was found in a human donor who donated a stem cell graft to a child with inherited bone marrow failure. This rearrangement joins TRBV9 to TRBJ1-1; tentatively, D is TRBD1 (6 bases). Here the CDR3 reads CASSPRTDAEAFF. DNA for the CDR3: TGTGCCAGCAGCCCGAGGACAGACGCTGAAGCTTTCTTT.